The present T cell receptor (beta chain) was sequenced within a study of siplizumab effects on memory and regulatory T cells. Study-wide results and limits: Proof of suppressive function in proliferating Tregs from siplizumab cultures was not established. The Treg-derived share of mappable alloreactive CD4+ clones averaged approximately 71% with siplizumab and 26.9% in controls. Memory T cells appeared less diverse than naive cells, which seemed to contribute substantially to alloresponse.

Repertoires were generated with immunoSEQ multiplex PCR, while TCRdb's copy carries only in-frame clones and drops some. The sample has over 100,000 clones, roughly 94% seen once; the top ten hold approximately 0.75%. V dropped 0 bases and J dropped 6; count of bases not matched to a gene: 8. CDR3 length: 16 residues. Germline-derived CDR1 and CDR2 are MGHRA and YSYEKL. On this clone itself: What it binds is not known.

What was sequenced was Tregs sorted from blood. The J gene is TRBJ2-5, the V gene TRBV4-1; the match to TRBD2 covers 9 bases. The source of this sequence is a human donor in good health. Here the CDR3 DNA reads TGCGCCAGCAGCCAAGATTTGGCGGGGGGGCCGAAGACCCAGTACTTC. It yields the protein CASSQDLAGGPKTQYF.